Listed below are T cell receptor beta chains from one sample, sequenced in a study of regulatory T cells in long-lasting Graves disease. MiXCR, run by TCRdb on the multiplex PCR reads, gives a single entry per CDR3 protein. This table has over 400,000 distinct CDR3 sequences, 14% appearing once. These data were also reused for a study on T cells in Graves' hyperthyroidism and ophthalmopathy.

The material sequenced was peripheral blood mononuclear cells (PBMCs), taken at new diagnosis, from a patient treated with antithyroid drugs. The source of these receptors is a woman between 45 and 65 years old with Graves disease. The CDR3 runs from the conserved cysteine through the conserved F or W. D genes are given only for firm matches. Rows may omit the clone size; those that give it use once, few, many or a size class.

abundance	v_gene	d_gene	j_gene	CDR3aa	CDR3nt
few	TRBV9	TRBD2	TRBJ2-1	CASSVAASGIDEQFF	TGTGCCAGCAGCGTAGCGGCTAGCGGGATCGATGAGCAGTTCTTC
.	TRBV19	TRBD1	TRBJ2-1	CASSAPGQGVNEQFF	TGTGCCAGTAGTGCCCCGGGACAGGGGGTCAATGAGCAGTTCTTC
many	TRBV7-2	TRBD1	TRBJ2-7	CASSHGTAYYEQYF	TGTGCCAGCAGCCATGGGACAGCTTACTACGAGCAGTACTTC
.	TRBV28	.	TRBJ2-3	CASSPPGRGTDTQYF	TGTGCCAGCAGTCCGCCAGGGCGGGGCACAGATACGCAGTATTTT
many	TRBV2	.	TRBJ2-2	CASSARRTGELFF	TGTGCCAGCAGTGCTCGGCGGACCGGGGAGCTGTTTTTT
many	TRBV7-9	.	TRBJ2-7	CASSLFAPDMASYEQYF	TGTGCCAGCAGCTTATTTGCTCCTGACATGGCTTCCTACGAGCAGTACTTC
few	TRBV6-9	.	TRBJ1-5	CASSYSPAGPNQPQHF	TGTGCCAGCAGTTACTCCCCCGCAGGACCAAATCAGCCCCAGCATTTT
.	TRBV5-1	TRBD1	TRBJ1-6	CASSLTGTGSSYNSPLHF	TGCGCCAGCAGCTTGACTGGGACAGGGAGCTCCTATAATTCACCCCTCCACTTT
few	TRBV3-1	.	TRBJ1-2	CASSQDPHGGEKYGYTF	TGTGCCAGCAGCCAAGACCCCCACGGAGGTGAGAAATATGGCTACACCTTC
many	TRBV28	.	TRBJ2-7	CASSFRQGEQYF	TGTGCCAGCAGTTTCCGACAAGGCGAGCAGTACTTC
few	TRBV27	.	TRBJ2-7	CASSKDLNYEQYF	TGTGCCAGCAGTAAGGACCTCAACTACGAGCAGTACTTC
many	TRBV24-1	.	TRBJ2-7	CATSDFHFKDLREQYF	TGTGCCACCAGTGATTTTCATTTTAAGGACCTGAGGGAGCAGTACTTC
many	TRBV2	TRBD1	TRBJ2-1	CASSSTGGTYNEQFF	TGTGCCAGCAGTTCGACAGGGGGAACCTACAATGAGCAGTTCTTC
few	TRBV27	TRBD2	TRBJ2-7	CASSLRGRAEEQYF	TGTGCCAGCAGTTTAAGAGGGAGGGCCGAAGAGCAGTACTTC
.	TRBV3-1	.	TRBJ1-4	CASSRATNEKLFF	TGTGCCAGCAGCCGAGCAACTAATGAAAAACTGTTTTTT
.	TRBV27	.	TRBJ2-7	CASSYRKSAYEQYF	TGTGCCAGCAGTTACAGGAAGAGCGCCTACGAGCAGTACTTC
many	TRBV18	.	TRBJ2-3	CASSPPGSDTQYF	TGTGCCAGCTCACCACCGGGGAGCGATACGCAGTATTTT
.	TRBV4-1	.	TRBJ1-1	CASGEGRRLNTEAFF	TGCGCCAGCGGTGAGGGACGGCGACTGAACACTGAAGCTTTCTTT
few	TRBV29-1	TRBD1	TRBJ2-3	CSVRDRGTDTQYF	TGCAGCGTAAGGGACAGAGGCACAGATACGCAGTATTTT
many	TRBV28	.	TRBJ1-4	CASSSMHEKLFF	TGTGCCAGCAGTTCGATGCATGAAAAACTGTTTTTT
many	TRBV10-3	TRBD2	TRBJ2-3	CAISDLSGRAHLTDTQYF	TGTGCCATCAGTGACTTAAGCGGGAGGGCCCATCTCACAGATACGCAGTATTTT
few	TRBV3-1	TRBD1	TRBJ1-5	CASSLGTGGRFQPQHF	TGTGCCAGCAGCCTGGGGACAGGGGGCCGGTTTCAGCCCCAGCATTTT
many	TRBV27	.	TRBJ1-2	CASSRLDRGNYGYTF	TGTGCCAGCAGCCGCCTCGACAGAGGCAACTATGGCTACACCTTC
few	TRBV28	TRBD1	TRBJ2-7	CASRSPRDRTYEQYF	TGTGCCAGCAGGTCACCCCGGGACAGGACCTACGAGCAGTACTTC
.	TRBV18	TRBD1	TRBJ2-7	CASSEEGQGNHEQYF	TGTGCCAGCTCAGAAGAGGGACAGGGAAATCACGAGCAGTACTTC
few	TRBV10-3	.	TRBJ2-3	CAISESGQGLDTDTQYF	TGTGCCATCAGTGAGTCGGGGCAGGGGTTGGACACAGATACGCAGTATTTT
many	TRBV2	.	TRBJ2-2	CASRGRGARLNTGELFF	TGTGCCAGCAGGGGCAGGGGGGCTAGACTTAACACCGGGGAGCTGTTTTTT
many	TRBV30	TRBD2	TRBJ2-1	CAWSVLAAPKNEQFF	TGTGCCTGGAGTGTACTAGCGGCGCCTAAGAATGAGCAGTTCTTC
few	TRBV5-4	.	TRBJ2-3	CASSLSLLGPDTQYF	TGTGCCAGCAGCTTGAGTCTTTTGGGTCCAGATACGCAGTATTTT
.	TRBV3-1	.	TRBJ2-1	CASSQEPGLDYNEQFF	TGTGCCAGCAGCCAAGAACCGGGACTGGACTACAATGAGCAGTTCTTC
many	TRBV3-1	TRBD2	TRBJ2-5	CASSPRLDLGLAGETQYF	TGTGCCAGCAGCCCAAGGCTGGATCTGGGACTAGCGGGAGAGACCCAGTACTTC
.	TRBV6-1	TRBD2	TRBJ2-3	CASSTRGESTDTQYF	TGTGCCAGCAGTACCCGGGGGGAGAGCACAGATACGCAGTATTTT
few	TRBV19	.	TRBJ2-1	CASSGGSATQHNEQFF	TGTGCCAGTAGCGGGGGTAGCGCTACACAACACAATGAGCAGTTCTTC
many	TRBV3-1	.	TRBJ2-1	CASSRRTRAGYNEQFF	TGTGCCAGCAGCCGCAGGACGCGGGCTGGTTACAATGAGCAGTTCTTC
.	TRBV28	.	TRBJ2-1	CASTRGDGGYNEQFF	TGTGCCAGCACCAGGGGGGACGGAGGATACAATGAGCAGTTCTTC
many	TRBV3-1	TRBD1	TRBJ1-1	CASSPSHRGNTEAFF	TGTGCCAGCAGCCCAAGCCACAGGGGGAACACTGAAGCTTTCTTT
few	TRBV25-1	.	TRBJ1-2	CATSPGNYGYTF	TGTGCCACCTCGCCGGGGAACTATGGCTACACCTTC
many	TRBV28	TRBD2	TRBJ2-1	CASSPTSGRAGARRYNEQFF	TGTGCCAGCAGTCCCACTAGCGGGAGGGCCGGAGCCCGGCGATACAATGAGCAGTTCTTC
many	TRBV27	TRBD2	TRBJ2-7	CASSLNGLAGEEQYF	TGTGCCAGCAGCTTAAATGGACTAGCGGGAGAAGAGCAGTACTTC
few	TRBV6-2/TRBV6-3	.	TRBJ2-3	CASSRNGGDTQYF	TGTGCCAGCAGCCGCAACGGAGGAGATACGCAGTATTTT
many	TRBV5-1	.	TRBJ2-7	CASSRGTERYEQYF	TGCGCCAGCAGCCGCGGGACAGAACGGTACGAGCAGTACTTC
.	TRBV12-5	.	TRBJ1-1	CASGLESDTEAFF	TGTGCTAGTGGTTTGGAATCAGACACTGAAGCTTTCTTT
many	TRBV2	.	TRBJ1-5	CASTRTDSNQPQHF	TGTGCCAGCACGAGGACTGATAGCAATCAGCCCCAGCATTTT
few	TRBV5-6	.	TRBJ1-1	CASSFFQGMNTEAFF	TGTGCCAGCAGCTTTTTTCAGGGCATGAACACTGAAGCTTTCTTT
many	TRBV7-9	.	TRBJ1-5	CASSPDGNNQPQHF	TGTGCCAGCAGCCCCGACGGGAACAATCAGCCCCAGCATTTT